This T cell receptor (beta chain) was recorded in a study of T cells in Graves' hyperthyroidism and ophthalmopathy. Trimming cost V 3 bases and J 6 bases, with 9 bases left between them. The CDR3 is 13 residues long. Per the germline V gene, CDR1 is DFQATT and CDR2 is SNEGSKA (reference sequence). This clonotype occurred a few times. Amplified TCR beta CDR3 regions came from RNA transcripts. The HTBI primer set was used in a first-round RT-PCR of the TCR CDR3. TCRdb recomputed calls from the multiplex PCR reads with MiXCR, one row per CDR3 protein. The table has about 640,000 distinct CDR3 sequences, less than 25% seen once. A NOSPECS grade of at least 4, a Clinical Activity Score of at least 3 and duration under 3 months were recorded in ophthalmopathy patients. Based on clinical symptoms, serum thyroxine and TRAb, thyroid ultrasound and orbital computed tomography, diagnoses were reached. It was around 11 ml of fresh peripheral blood that supplied the PBMCs.

Sequenced input: blood. The rearrangement links TRBV20-1 to TRBJ1-6; D remains unclear. The receptor was isolated from a man aged 30 to 39 with Graves' ophthalmopathy. As DNA, the CDR3 is TGCAGTGCTAGTGGGCAGTCTAATTCACCCCTCCACTTT. Protein sequence: CSASGQSNSPLHF.